These 26 T cell receptor beta chains were all obtained from the same sample, sequenced in a study of CD8 T cells in ankylosing spondylitis. Broader study findings: It appeared that ankylosing spondylitis blood was characterized by a TCR beta motif of several highly homologous variants.

MiXCR, applied by TCRdb to the 5' RACE reads, yields one record per CDR3 protein. The sample shows about 700,000 distinct CDR3 sequences, around 19% of them seen only once. What these receptors recognize is not known. The sequenced material came from blood, either unsorted or a sorted T cell fraction (not recorded which). Receptors were obtained from a male donor with ankylosing spondylitis.

There are many counts of this clonotype. The gene calls are TRBV12-3 or TRBV12-4 and TRBJ2-7, with 8 bases lining up with TRBD2. The CDR3 sequence is 15 residues long. V dropped 5 bases and J dropped 4; count of bases not matched to a gene: 10. This CDR3 is CASSPTTSGVYEQYF. The CDR3 nucleotides are TGTGCCAGCAGTCCCACCACTAGCGGAGTATACGAGCAGTACTTC.

This clonotype was seen more than once but under ten times. The chain employs TRBV3-1 and TRBJ2-7, with D possibly matching TRBD1 (6 bases). The CDR3 covers 13 residues. From germline, CDR1 is LGHDT and CDR2 YNNKEL (reference sequence). The V gene lost 4 bases and the J gene lost 9 bases, with 16 bases spanning the gap. The CDR3 region has the DNA TGTGCCAGCAGCCTAACCCCCGGACAGTGGCAGTACTTC. This encodes CASSLTPGQWQYF.

This clonotype was counted a few times. The chain combines TRBV5-1 with TRBJ1-1, with no clear D. The germline V and J ends were trimmed by 0 bases and 6 bases, with 12 bases remaining between them. The CDR3 covers 14 residues. Germline V gene data show CDR1 as SGHRS and CDR2 as YFSETQ. The CDR3 sequence is CASSLATSLAEAFF. The CDR3 nucleotides read TGCGCCAGCAGCTTGGCCACGAGTCTTGCTGAAGCTTTCTTT.

This clonotype has more than one count but fewer than ten. V gene TRBV4-1 combines with J gene TRBJ2-2; 7 bases match TRBD1. This CDR3 is 16 amino acids long. V trimming: 5 bases; J trimming: 1 base; junction bases outside the gene matches: 7. The germline V gene has CDR1 MGHRA and CDR2 YSYEKL. This chain's CDR3 is CASSSFGQENTGELFF. CDR3 nucleotide sequence: TGCGCCAGCAGCTCCTTTGGACAGGAGAACACCGGGGAGCTGTTTTTT.

CDR3 nucleotide sequence: TGTGCCAGCAGTCCCTCCGGGACAGGGTTCCCCTACGAGCAGTACTTC. As protein: CASSPSGTGFPYEQYF. The rearrangement joins TRBV6-1 to TRBJ2-7; 9 nucleotides align to TRBD1. The CDR3 loop spans 16 amino acids. J gave up 2 bases and V 5 bases, and 10 bases lay outside the gene matches. Germline CDR1 MNHNS, CDR2 SASEGT.

The rearrangement joins TRBV6-2 or TRBV6-3 to TRBJ1-1; TRBD1 might be the D (6 bases). The V gene's germline CDR1 is MNHEY and CDR2 SVGEGT. Trimming left V 2 bases short and J 4 bases short, with 17 bases between. This CDR3 contains 16 residues. This chain's CDR3 is CASSYVGGEVSTEAFF. The CDR3 nucleotides read TGTGCCAGCAGTTACGTGGGGGGCGAGGTGAGCACTGAAGCTTTCTTT.

This clonotype was counted a few times. DNA of the CDR3: TGTGCCAGCAGCGATACAGGGGGCGCTGGGTATGGCTACACCTTC. It codes for CASSDTGGAGYGYTF. The gene calls are TRBV7-9 and TRBJ1-2; TRBD1 matches at 9 bases. This CDR3 contains 15 residues. Per germline, CDR1 SEHNR and CDR2 FQNEAQ (reference sequence). The junction had 9 bases not matched to a gene; V was cut back by 5 bases and J by 5 bases.

This clonotype was counted only a few times. The chain employs TRBV30 and TRBJ1-1, with D hard to call. Germline assignment: CDR1 GTSNPN and CDR2 SVGIG (reference sequence). The V end lost 2 bases, the J end lost 5 bases, and 21 bases lay between the germline ends. There are 16 residues in the CDR3. For the CDR3, the DNA is TGTGCCTGGAGTATCCCCTACATGGCGAAGCCTACTGAAGCTTTCTTT. Translation: CAWSIPYMAKPTEAFF.

The chain has TRBV5-1 and TRBJ1-4, with a possible D match to TRBD1 (6 bases). There are 15 residues in the CDR3. V was clipped by 4 bases and J by 8 bases, with 18 bases between them. Germline CDR1 is SGHRS and CDR2 is YFSETQ. The CDR3 region is CASSPPGHGLEKLFF. DNA of the CDR3: TGCGCCAGCAGCCCACCGGGACACGGTTTGGAAAAACTGTTTTTT.

Turning to this clonotype: One end of the junction varies from germline; a read error may be responsible. V is TRBV12-3 or TRBV12-4 and J is TRBJ2-7; possibly TRBD1 for D (6 bases). This CDR3 is built from 14 residues. As DNA, the CDR3 is TGTGCCAGCAGTTTTGGCAGGGGCTCCGACGAGCAGTACTTC. Amino acids: CASSFGRGSDEQYF.

The rearrangement joins TRBV7-2 to TRBJ2-1; the match to TRBD2 covers 13 bases. The V segment lost 5 bases and the J segment 4 bases; nucleotides outside the gene matches: 8. Looked up from germline, CDR1 is SGHTA and CDR2 is FQGNSA. The CDR3 sequence is 17 residues long. The CDR3 DNA follows: TGTGCCAGCAGCCGCCGGACTAGCGGGAGTGTTTACAATGAGCAGTTCTTC. Protein product: CASSRRTSGSVYNEQFF.

V gene TRBV5-5 combines with J gene TRBJ2-7; 11 nucleotides line up with TRBD2. The germline V gene has CDR1 SGHKS and CDR2 YYEKEE (reference sequence). The CDR3 runs to 15 residues. V lost 1 base, J lost 2 bases, and 2 bases stayed unmatched. The CDR3 reads CASSLLAGGAYEQYF. As DNA, the CDR3 is TGTGCCAGCAGCTTGCTAGCGGGAGGTGCCTACGAGCAGTACTTC.

This clonotype was counted a few times. The rearrangement links TRBV5-1 to TRBJ2-1; 8 nucleotides agree with TRBD2. Germline V gives CDR1 SGHRS, CDR2 YFSETQ. The CDR3 contains 15 residues. V shed 4 bases, J shed 1 base, and the junction held 4 bases outside the gene matches. Here the CDR3 DNA reads TGCGCCAGCAGCGAACTAGCGGTATCCTACAATGAGCAGTTCTTC. Its translation is CASSELAVSYNEQFF.

The chain has TRBV27 and TRBJ2-7; 7 positions match TRBD2. The CDR3 has 15 residues. V was clipped by 3 bases and J by 1 base; unmatched bases: 6. Germline V gene data show CDR1 as MNHEY and CDR2 as SMNVEV (reference sequence). CDR3 region: CASSFALAASYEQYF. The CDR3 region has the DNA TGTGCCAGCAGTTTCGCCCTAGCGGCTTCCTACGAGCAGTACTTC.

The rearrangement uses TRBV15 and TRBJ2-1; 7 bases are shared with TRBD1. The junction had 7 bases not matched to a gene; V was cut back by 1 base and J by 7 bases. This CDR3 is 15 amino acids long. CDR1 LNHNV and CDR2 YYDKDF come from the germline V gene (reference sequence). Here the CDR3 reads CATSRGEGGQNEQFF. In nucleotides, the CDR3 is TGTGCCACCAGCAGAGGCGAAGGGGGACAGAATGAGCAGTTCTTC.

This clonotype was detected many times. The chain has TRBV12-3 or TRBV12-4 and TRBJ2-7; no clear D. The CDR3 loop spans 14 amino acids. V was clipped by 1 base and J by 3 bases, with 10 bases between them. CDR3 in amino acids: CASSLGGRSYEQYF. In DNA, the CDR3 is TGTGCCAGCAGTTTAGGTGGACGAAGCTACGAGCAGTACTTC.

This clonotype was counted only a few times. The chain has TRBV7-8 and TRBJ2-1, with 8 bases lining up with TRBD2. Germline V CDR1 and CDR2: SGHVS, FQNEAQ. The CDR3 is 16 amino acids. The V gene end was trimmed by 2 bases and the J gene end by 0 bases; junction bases not matched to a gene: 3. The CDR3 sequence: CASSLFLAGSYNEQFF. The CDR3 bases are TGTGCCAGCAGCTTATTCCTAGCGGGCTCCTACAATGAGCAGTTCTTC.

This clonotype has a handful of counts. The gene calls are TRBV3-1 and TRBJ2-5, with D possibly matching TRBD1 (5 bases). This CDR3 is 16 amino acids long. V dropped 4 bases and J dropped 0 bases, with 15 bases sitting between them. The germline CDR1 and CDR2 sequences are LGHDT and YNNKEL (reference sequence). The CDR3 DNA is TGTGCCAGCAGCCGCAGGGATTCCGCCTACCAAGAGACCCAGTACTTC. Translation: CASSRRDSAYQETQYF.

V and J are TRBV12-3 or TRBV12-4 and TRBJ2-3; 14 positions match TRBD2. The CDR3 runs to 19 residues. V was pared by 5 bases and J by 2 bases, with 12 bases of the junction left unmatched. The CDR3 protein is CASSPWTSGGSSFTDTQYF. Written as DNA, the CDR3 is TGTGCCAGCAGTCCCTGGACTAGCGGGGGGTCGTCCTTCACAGATACGCAGTATTTT.

This clonotype came up a few times. The chain recombines TRBV24-1 with TRBJ2-3, with D unresolved. Germline assignment: CDR1 KGHDR and CDR2 SFDVKD. The CDR3 length is 13 residues. V was shortened by 7 bases and J by 5 bases, with 12 bases between the two germline ends. The CDR3 here is CATSDTSGDTQYF. CDR3 DNA: TGTGCCACCAGCGACACCTCAGGAGATACGCAGTATTTT.

The V call is TRBV28, the J call TRBJ2-2; TRBD1 aligns across 7 bases. Unmatched junction bases numbered 5, after V lost 3 bases and J lost 4 bases. CDR1 MDHEN and CDR2 SYDVKM come from the germline V gene. The CDR3 is 15 residues long. The CDR3 DNA reads TGTGCCAGCAGTTTCCTTGGACAGGCCACCGGGGAGCTGTTTTTT. Protein sequence: CASSFLGQATGELFF.

The rearrangement uses TRBV28 and TRBJ2-1; TRBD1 aligns across 8 bases. J lost 8 bases, V lost 5 bases, and 11 bases had no gene match. This CDR3 comprises 15 residues. The germline V gene encodes CDR1 MDHEN and CDR2 SYDVKM. The CDR3 coding sequence is TGTGCCAGCAGTGGGACAGGAGGAGTAGGGGATGAGCAGTTCTTC. It specifies CASSGTGGVGDEQFF.

The chain employs TRBV7-2 and TRBJ2-7; 7 positions match TRBD1. V lost 5 bases, J lost 3 bases, and 7 bases stayed unmatched. CDR1 is SGHTA, CDR2 FQGNSA, per germline. This CDR3 region has 14 residues. CDR3 nucleotide sequence: TGTGCCAGCAGCACCCCGGGACAGCTCTACGAGCAGTACTTC. Protein: CASSTPGQLYEQYF.

The CDR3 region has the DNA TGTGCCAGCTCACCCGGAAGGGCGCCAGGGGAAGGCTACACCTTC. Its translation is CASSPGRAPGEGYTF. The chain is built from TRBV18 and TRBJ1-2; D might be TRBD1 (6 bases). The CDR3 has 15 amino acids. V gave up 3 bases and J gave up 8 bases, with 19 bases separating them. Germline V gene data show CDR1 as KGHSH and CDR2 as LQKENI.

This clonotype came up a few times. The V gene is TRBV29-1, the J gene TRBJ2-7, with D maybe TRBD2 (6 bases). Germline V gene sequence: CDR1 SQVTM, CDR2 ANQGSEA. This CDR3 comprises 12 residues. Trimming took off 3 bases at V and 3 bases at J, with 9 bases between the two ends. The CDR3 reads CSVEGLRYEQYF. CDR3 coding DNA: TGCAGCGTTGAGGGACTGCGCTACGAGCAGTACTTC.

The chain couples TRBV12-3 or TRBV12-4 to TRBJ2-2, with TRBD1 as a possible D gene (6 bases). The CDR3 length is 13 residues. The V end was cut by 4 bases, the J end by 6 bases, with 9 bases between. The CDR3 nucleotides are TGTGCCAGCAGTTCAGGGGCCTCCGGGGAGCTGTTTTTT. It codes for CASSSGASGELFF.